This TCR beta chain stems from a study of cytomegalovirus exposure and HLA in healthy donors. CDR1 SGHTA and CDR2 FQGNSA come from the germline V gene. The trim removed 8 bases at V and 6 bases at J, leaving 12 bases unmatched. The CDR3 is 14 residues long. The PCR made use of 60 Vbeta and 13 Jbeta primers. Clones were read by immunoSEQ multiplex PCR, and TCRdb kept only the in-frame ones, dropping some. This table has 150,000 to 200,000 clones, 65% to 85% appearing once. Sample: PBMCs. This chain connects TRBV7-2 to TRBJ2-7; 8 bases match TRBD2. The TCR sequence derives from a male donor in good health and CMV-seropositive. The CDR3 sequence is CASRGGEGRSEQYF. CDR3 in DNA: TGTGCCAGCCGGGGGGGGGAGGGACGTAGCGAGCAGTACTTC.